This T cell receptor beta chain is from a study of blood T cell repertoires in COVID-19 (dated by TCRdb to 2020 to 2022). Background for the entire study: Collaborator samples came from the United States, Italy and Spain and covered acute and convalescent phases of COVID-19. Where available, HLA class I and class II types were taken from metadata supplied by the sample provider and were not determined by assay-based typing. Nearly every sample came with metadata listing a de-identified subject ID, COVID-19 status, age in years and sex. Subjects who had been exposed to COVID-19, were actively infected with it, or had recovered from it provided the deeply sampled blood TCRbeta repertoires that made up the dataset. The repertoires were released in a freely available public database meant as a resource for research on the immune response to SARS-CoV-2. The prospective study material was composed of cDNA or gDNA derived from T cells, B-cell-depleted T cells, or PBMCs. Samples were obtained from the ongoing ImmuneRACE study (first 160 participants) and from over 1,000 subjects provided by 6 global collaborators.

TCRbeta CDR3 regions were amplified from genomic DNA using the immunoSEQ Assay, a bias-controlled multiplex PCR. On the authors' methods: The number of nucleated cells in each sample was estimated by amplification of reference gene primers within the assay. Sequence reads were collapsed and filtered to measure the absolute abundance of every unique TCRbeta CDR3 rearrangement. Productive Simpson clonality was computed per sample as the square root of Simpson's diversity index over productive rearrangements. TCRdb provides this immuneACCESS table in a form limited to in-frame rearrangements. Some clones are lacking; in checked studies, under half of them reflect an unresolved V gene, and why the rest are absent is not known. V and J calls and clone size are given by that table; D and trimming were obtained from the DNA. A total of 45,000 to 60,000 clones appear in this sample, around four fifths of them only once. The top ten constitute 10% to 15% of the sample.

In its sample, this clone was seen a few times. The antigen this receptor binds is unknown. Within one base of it there is no much larger clone, and no base qualities were kept. On the study overall, not on this receptor specifically: How much clinical and demographic metadata was included differed by source and by participant, and the metadata was provided uncurated.

Collaborating institutions collected whole blood in K2EDTA tubes following their own protocols. Collaborator samples were shipped for TCRbeta analysis as frozen whole blood, isolated PBMCs, or DNA extracted from either sample type. For this chain, trimming is 5 bases at the V end and 4 bases at the J end, and the number of junction bases without a gene match is 7. The CDR3 contains 14 residues, cysteine and phenylalanine counted. The entry retains the CDR3 DNA only, 42 bases that are in frame from base 1. Looking up the germline V gene (reference sequence) yields CDR1 LNHDA and CDR2 SQIVND. The chain is made from TRBV19 and TRBJ1-2, and 7 junction bases match TRBD1. The sequence came from a woman over 75 with acute or convalescent COVID-19. Sequencing input: peripheral blood. The DNA reads TGTGCCAGTAGTCCTAAACAGGGGCTCTATGGCTACACCTTC. The translation is CASSPKQGLYGYTF.